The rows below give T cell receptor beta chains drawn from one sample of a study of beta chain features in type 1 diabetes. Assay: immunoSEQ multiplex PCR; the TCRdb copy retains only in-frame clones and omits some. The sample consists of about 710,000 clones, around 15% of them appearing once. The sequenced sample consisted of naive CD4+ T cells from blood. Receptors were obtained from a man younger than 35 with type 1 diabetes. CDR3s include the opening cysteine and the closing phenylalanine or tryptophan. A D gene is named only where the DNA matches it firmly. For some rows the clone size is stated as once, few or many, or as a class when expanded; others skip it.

CASSYSRGAYEQYF	TGTGCCAGCAGTTATTCGAGGGGGGCGTACGAGCAGTACTTC	TRBV6-6	-	TRBJ2-7	-
CASSQDGSGSSPLHF	TGTGCCAGCAGCCAAGATGGGTCAGGGAGTTCACCCCTCCACTTT	TRBV4-2	-	TRBJ1-6	few
CASSPGTGGDTQYF	TGTGCCAGCAGCCCCGGGACTGGGGGCGATACGCAGTATTTT	TRBV4-2	-	TRBJ2-3	few
CASSFLGQGQETQYF	TGTGCCAGCAGTTTCTTGGGACAGGGACAAGAGACCCAGTACTTC	TRBV28	TRBD1	TRBJ2-5	few
CASSLVGQNYGYTF	TGTGCCAGCAGCTTAGTAGGACAGAACTATGGCTACACCTTC	TRBV7-2	-	TRBJ1-2	-
CASRPAGGSTDTQYF	TGTGCCAGCCGACCCGCGGGGGGATCCACAGATACGCAGTATTTT	TRBV6-1	TRBD2	TRBJ2-3	-
CAWRGNNEQFF	TGTGCCTGGAGGGGAAACAATGAGCAGTTCTTC	TRBV30	-	TRBJ2-1	few
CASSLGRPLNYGYTF	TGTGCCAGCAGCCTAGGACGGCCCCTTAACTATGGCTACACCTTC	TRBV5-6	-	TRBJ1-2	-
CASSPDREPYEQYF	TGTGCCAGCAGCCCGGACAGGGAGCCCTACGAGCAGTACTTC	TRBV2	TRBD1	TRBJ2-7	once
CASSLEQGGQETQYF	TGCGCCAGCAGCCTGGAACAGGGAGGCCAAGAGACCCAGTACTTC	TRBV5-1	-	TRBJ2-5	-
CASSLGGLAKNIQYF	TGTGCCAGCAGCCTCGGAGGGCTAGCCAAAAACATTCAGTACTTC	TRBV5-4	-	TRBJ2-4	many
CSVLNSGSGNTIYF	TGCAGCGTCCTGAATTCCGGGTCTGGAAACACCATATATTTT	TRBV29-1	-	TRBJ1-3	-
CATSREGSAEQFF	TGTGCCACCAGCAGAGAGGGATCCGCTGAGCAGTTCTTC	TRBV15	-	TRBJ2-1	few
CASSYQGAEETQYF	TGTGCCAGCAGTTACCAGGGGGCGGAAGAGACCCAGTACTTC	TRBV6-5	TRBD1	TRBJ2-5	few
CASSSLRGIGNTIYF	TGTGCCAGCAGCTCCCTGAGGGGTATTGGAAACACCATATATTTT	TRBV28	-	TRBJ1-3	-
CATSRLDSPLNYGYTF	TGTGCCACCAGCAGACTTGACAGCCCCTTAAACTATGGCTACACCTTC	TRBV15	-	TRBJ1-2	-
CAASLGAGTEAFF	TGTGCAGCGAGTCTAGGGGCGGGAACTGAAGCTTTCTTT	TRBV27	-	TRBJ1-1	-
CASSLGGGAGTGELFF	TGTGCCAGCAGCCTCGGAGGGGGCGCGGGCACCGGGGAGCTGTTTTTT	TRBV28	-	TRBJ2-2	-
CATSRDLGSTYEQYF	TGTGCCACCAGCAGAGATCTTGGCTCGACCTACGAGCAGTACTTC	TRBV15	-	TRBJ2-7	-
CASSPREEQYF	TGTGCCAGCAGCCCTCGTGAAGAGCAGTACTTC	TRBV28	-	TRBJ2-7	few
CASSPTDTDTQYF	TGTGCCAGCTCTCCGACGGACACAGATACGCAGTATTTT	TRBV18	-	TRBJ2-3	-
CASSPYDGAYEQYF	TGTGCCAGCAGCCCTTACGACGGGGCCTACGAGCAGTACTTC	TRBV6-1	-	TRBJ2-7	few
CASSRRLAGGGGEQYF	TGTGCCAGCAGCCGTAGATTGGCAGGGGGCGGGGGCGAGCAGTACTTC	TRBV4-2	-	TRBJ2-7	-
CASGDRQETQYF	TGTGCCAGTGGGGACAGGCAAGAGACCCAGTACTTC	TRBV19	TRBD1	TRBJ2-5	few
CASSLNLYTDTQYF	TGTGCCAGCAGCTTAAACCTCTACACAGATACGCAGTATTTT	TRBV11-2	-	TRBJ2-3	few
CASSFRQGNYGYTF	TGTGCCAGCAGTTTCCGACAGGGAAACTATGGCTACACCTTC	TRBV6-5	TRBD1	TRBJ1-2	few
CASSLTGQAYYGYTF	TGTGCCAGCAGCCTCACGGGACAGGCTTACTATGGCTACACCTTC	TRBV7-2	TRBD1	TRBJ1-2	-
CSVTDRGYEQYF	TGCAGCGTGACGGACAGGGGATACGAGCAGTACTTC	TRBV29-1	TRBD1	TRBJ2-7	-
CASSYGGNTEAFF	TGTGCCAGCAGTTACGGGGGCAACACTGAAGCTTTCTTT	TRBV6-5	-	TRBJ1-1	few
CAISESGRTEAFF	TGTGCCATCAGTGAGTCAGGGCGGACTGAAGCTTTCTTT	TRBV10-3	-	TRBJ1-1	-
CASSSGGDTQYF	TGTGCCAGCAGCTCCGGCGGGGATACGCAGTATTTT	TRBV28	-	TRBJ2-3	few
CASSGGLTGELFF	TGTGCCAGCAGCGGGGGACTCACCGGGGAGCTGTTTTTT	TRBV7-2	-	TRBJ2-2	few
CAWSVRSGSANEQFF	TGTGCCTGGAGTGTACGTAGCGGGAGCGCAAATGAGCAGTTCTTC	TRBV30	TRBD2	TRBJ2-1	few